This T cell receptor (beta chain) originates from a study of cytomegalovirus exposure and HLA in healthy donors. Amplification used 60 Vbeta primers and 13 Jbeta primers. In the original analysis: In a later analysis, around 10 million of 65 million to 80 million unique beta chains occurred in at least two donors. Profiled with immunoSEQ multiplex PCR; TCRdb holds only in-frame clones, not every one. That table furnishes V, J and clone size, whereas the DNA furnished D and trimming. Of 110,000 to 150,000 clones in the sample, roughly 10% were seen once. V was trimmed by 0 bases and J by 6 bases, leaving 10 bases between them. CDR3 size: 14 residues. Per the germline V gene, CDR1 is SGDLS and CDR2 is YYNGEE. Details on this clone: As yet, its antigen is unknown.

The study's findings and limits: CMV serostatus stood as the only immune exposure information on hand. TCR sequences were mostly rare, though some public TCRs occurred in many donors. Previous analysis showed most TCR beta V segments were productive about 87% or about 30% of the time.

The sample taken for sequencing was PBMCs. This rearrangement joins TRBV9 to TRBJ1-5; D is perhaps TRBD1 (5 bases). This receptor was identified in a male donor in good health and CMV-seronegative. This chain's CDR3 is CASSVGGAAQPQHF. CDR3 bases: TGTGCCAGCAGCGTAGGGGGCGCCGCTCAGCCCCAGCATTTT.